The T cell receptor beta chain under discussion was sequenced for a study of Graves' ophthalmopathy and Graves' hyperthyroidism. This clonotype occurred a few times. CDR1 SQVTM and CDR2 ANQGSEA come from the germline V gene. This CDR3 has 16 residues. J was trimmed by 4 bases and V by 7 bases; bases with no gene match: 13. CDR3 regions of TCR beta were amplified from RNA transcripts. RT-PCR with HTBI primers came first, then second-round multiplex PCR. TCRdb reprocessed the multiplex PCR reads via MiXCR and lists one record per CDR3 protein. The sample shows hundreds of thousands of distinct CDR3 sequences, 22% of them seen only once.

This receptor was taken from a woman aged 18-29 years with stable Graves' hyperthyroidism. Some clones in this sample may be carry-over from other donors' samples. The sequencing input was peripheral blood. The chain has TRBV29-1 and TRBJ2-2, with TRBD1 identical over 9 bases. The CDR3 sequence is CSASTGGPPGTGELFF. The CDR3 DNA reads TGCAGCGCGTCCACAGGGGGCCCTCCGGGCACCGGGGAGCTGTTTTTT.